Listed here are 13 T cell receptor beta chains from one sample, sequenced in a study of a mutant IDH1 vaccine in newly diagnosed glioma. Data came from immunoSEQ multiplex PCR; TCRdb stores just in-frame clones and leaves some out. There are 50,000 to 55,000 clones in the sample; less than 75% occur only once, and around 4.8% lies in the top ten. What these receptors recognize is not known. Time point: week 47, end of study. Topical imiquimod accompanied each vaccine dose, which consisted of 300 ug of mutant IDH1 20-mer peptide. The sequenced sample was peripheral blood mononuclear cells (PBMCs), obtained from a glioma patient whose treatment included an IDH1 peptide vaccine. The receptors shown here come from a man aged 35-49 years with glioma. Some clones in this sample may be carry-over from other donors' samples.

The chain joins TRBV4-2 to TRBJ1-2; no definite D call. The CDR3 sequence is 15 residues long. Germline assignment: CDR1 LGHNA and CDR2 YNFKEQ. Trimming left V 4 bases short and J 4 bases short, with 16 bases between. The CDR3: CASSPANGVGYGYTF. The CDR3 DNA follows: TGTGCCAGCAGCCCAGCCAATGGGGTTGGCTATGGCTACACCTTC.

This clone was seen once. The chain uses TRBV2 and TRBJ1-1, with TRBD1 matching 9 bases. V shed 4 bases and J 3 bases; nucleotides not matched to a gene: 0. This CDR3 has 13 amino acids. In germline, CDR1 is SNHLY, CDR2 FYNNEI. The CDR3: CASSGTGDTEAFF. The CDR3 DNA reads as TGTGCCAGCAGTGGGACAGGGGACACTGAAGCTTTCTTT.

V gene TRBV19 combines with J gene TRBJ2-1; 12 bases are a match to TRBD2. This CDR3 is built from 13 residues. With 5 bases clipped from V and 9 bases from J, the junction kept 2 bases outside the gene matches. Germline values: CDR1 LNHDA, CDR2 SQIVND (reference sequence). The CDR3 spells CASSRGLAGEQFF. The CDR3 coding sequence is TGTGCCAGTAGTCGGGGACTAGCGGGTGAGCAGTTCTTC.

This clone was seen only a few times. CDR3 sequence reads: CASSQTRTSGVYQYF. In DNA, the CDR3 is TGTGCCAGCAGCCAAACAAGGACTAGCGGGGTTTACCAGTACTTC. The chain recombines TRBV4-2 with TRBJ2-5; TRBD2 aligns across 12 bases. The junction had 8 bases not matched to a gene; V was cut back by 2 bases and J by 10 bases. Germline CDR1 reads LGHNA; CDR2 reads YNFKEQ. The CDR3 is made up of 15 amino acids.

The chain couples TRBV2 to TRBJ2-3; perhaps TRBD2 as D (6 bases). The V gene lost 5 bases and the J gene lost 6 bases, with 12 bases spanning the gap. Per germline, CDR1 SNHLY and CDR2 FYNNEI. There are 13 residues in the CDR3. For the CDR3, the DNA is TGTGCCAGCAGTCGACCGGGACTGGATACGCAGTATTTT. Protein sequence: CASSRPGLDTQYF.

The genes are TRBV5-5 and TRBJ2-2, with TRBD1 matching 7 bases. The germline V gene encodes CDR1 SGHKS and CDR2 YYEKEE (reference sequence). This CDR3 spans 16 amino acids. Unmatched junction bases numbered 4, after V lost 1 base and J lost 1 base. DNA for the CDR3: TGTGCCAGCAGCTTGACGACAGGGAGGAACACCGGGGAGCTGTTTTTT. Amino acids: CASSLTTGRNTGELFF.

This chain uses TRBV7-6 with TRBJ2-1; no clear D gene. The CDR3 consists of 13 residues. Trimming pared 3 bases from V and 8 bases from J, leaving 11 bases between. Germline V gene data show CDR1 as SGHVS and CDR2 as FNYEAQ. CDR3 amino acids: CASSFNPTYEQFF. The DNA for the CDR3 is TGTGCCAGCAGCTTTAACCCCACCTATGAGCAGTTCTTC.

This clone came up a few times. V is TRBV28 and J is TRBJ2-7, with D maybe TRBD2 (6 bases). Trimming took 6 bases from V and 5 from J, leaving 11 bases between them. The CDR3 is 12 residues long. Germline V lookup: CDR1 MDHEN, CDR2 SYDVKM. The CDR3 loop reads CASSGGLDEQYF. The CDR3 bases are TGTGCCAGCAGCGGAGGGTTGGACGAGCAGTACTTC.

The gene calls are TRBV15 and TRBJ2-7, with unresolved D. The germline V and J ends were trimmed by 0 bases and 2 bases, with 11 bases remaining between them. This CDR3 is built from 15 residues. CDR1 and CDR2 from the germline V gene are LNHNV and YYDKDF (reference sequence). CDR3 in amino acids: CATSRDPGQTYEQYF. The CDR3 nucleotides are TGTGCCACCAGCAGAGATCCTGGGCAAACCTACGAGCAGTACTTC.

Only a few counts were recorded for this clone. This rearrangement joins TRBV5-1 to TRBJ2-7, with 9 bases matching TRBD1. CDR3 size: 15 residues. Germline-derived CDR1 and CDR2 are SGHRS and YFSETQ. After removal of 4 bases from V and 0 bases from J, the junction contained 5 bases not matched to a gene. This CDR3 is CASSEGTGSSYEQYF. CDR3 DNA: TGCGCCAGCAGCGAAGGGACAGGGAGCTCCTACGAGCAGTACTTC.

This clone was recorded only once. The chain combines TRBV6-1 with TRBJ2-6; no reliable D call. Trimming pared 8 bases from V and 1 base from J, leaving 12 bases between. The length of the CDR3 is 15 residues. The V gene's germline CDR1 is MNHNS and CDR2 SASEGT. The CDR3 DNA reads TGTGCCAGCTTGGAGACGTATTCTGGGGCCAACGTCCTGACTTTC. Translating gives CASLETYSGANVLTF.

The chain has TRBV2 and TRBJ1-1, with no clear D. The CDR3 extends over 15 amino acids. V shed 3 bases and J shed 2 bases, with 13 bases lying between them. Germline V gene sequence: CDR1 SNHLY, CDR2 FYNNEI. This chain's CDR3 is CASSDVSPFNTEAFF. CDR3 nucleotides: TGTGCCAGCAGTGATGTTTCCCCTTTTAACACTGAAGCTTTCTTT. Variable domain in full (rest from reference TRBV2 and TRBJ1-1): EPEVTQTPSHQVTQMGQEVILRCVPISNHLYFYWYRQILGQKVEFLVSFYNNEISEKSEIFDDQFSVERPDGSNFTLKIRSTKLEDSAMYFCASSDVSPFNTEAFFGQGTRLTVV.

This clone was recorded a few times. This chain joins TRBV5-4 and TRBJ1-3, with 8 nucleotides matching TRBD1. Germline CDR1 SGHNT, CDR2 YYREEE (reference sequence). This CDR3 region has 15 residues. The V segment lost 4 bases and the J segment 0 bases; nucleotides outside the gene matches: 3. CDR3 protein: CASSKTGGSGNTIYF. The CDR3 coding sequence is TGTGCCAGCAGCAAAACAGGGGGCTCTGGAAACACCATATATTTT.